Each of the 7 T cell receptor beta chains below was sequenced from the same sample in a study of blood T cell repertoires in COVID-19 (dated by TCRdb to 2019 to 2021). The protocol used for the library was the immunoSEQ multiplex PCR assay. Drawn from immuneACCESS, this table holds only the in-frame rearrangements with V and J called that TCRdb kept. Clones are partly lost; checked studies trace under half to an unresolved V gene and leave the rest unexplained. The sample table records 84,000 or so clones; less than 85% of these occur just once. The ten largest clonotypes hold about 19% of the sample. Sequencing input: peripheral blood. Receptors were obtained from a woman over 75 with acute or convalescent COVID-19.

Written as DNA, the CDR3 is TGTGCCAGCAGCCAAGGCCAGGGCCCCTACGAGCAGTACTTC. As protein: CASSQGQGPYEQYF. The rearrangement links TRBV3-1 (or the pseudogene TRBV3-2) to TRBJ2-7; D might be TRBD1 (5 bases). The CDR3 is 14 residues long. CDR1 and CDR2 from the germline V gene are LGHDT and YNNKEL (reference sequence). With 1 base removed from V and 2 bases from J, the gap between germline ends came to 9 bases.

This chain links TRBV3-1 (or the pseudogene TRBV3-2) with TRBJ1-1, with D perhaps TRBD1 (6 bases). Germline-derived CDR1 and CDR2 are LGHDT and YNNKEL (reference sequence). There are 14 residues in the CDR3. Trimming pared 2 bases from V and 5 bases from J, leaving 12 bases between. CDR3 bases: TGTGCCAGCAGCCAACGGGGGGCAGGGACTGAAGCTTTCTTT. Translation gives CASSQRGAGTEAFF.

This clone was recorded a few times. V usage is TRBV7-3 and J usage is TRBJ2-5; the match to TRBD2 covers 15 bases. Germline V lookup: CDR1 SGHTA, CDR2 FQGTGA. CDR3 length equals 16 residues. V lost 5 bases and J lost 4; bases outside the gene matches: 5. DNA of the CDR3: TGTGCCAGCAGCCGGACTAGCGGGGGGGCCGGAGAGACCCAGTACTTC. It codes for CASSRTSGGAGETQYF.

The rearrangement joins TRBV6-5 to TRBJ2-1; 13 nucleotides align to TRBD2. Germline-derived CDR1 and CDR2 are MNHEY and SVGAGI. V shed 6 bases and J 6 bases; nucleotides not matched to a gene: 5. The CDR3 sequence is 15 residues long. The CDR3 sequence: CASSLGLAGLNEQFF. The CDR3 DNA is TGTGCCAGCAGCCTGGGACTAGCGGGACTCAATGAGCAGTTCTTC.

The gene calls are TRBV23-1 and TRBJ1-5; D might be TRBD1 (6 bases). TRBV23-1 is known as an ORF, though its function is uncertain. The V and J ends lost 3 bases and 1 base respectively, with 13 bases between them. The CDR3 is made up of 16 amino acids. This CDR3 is CASSHNTTGSNQPQHF. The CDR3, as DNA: TGCGCCAGCAGTCACAACACAACAGGGAGCAATCAGCCCCAGCATTTT.

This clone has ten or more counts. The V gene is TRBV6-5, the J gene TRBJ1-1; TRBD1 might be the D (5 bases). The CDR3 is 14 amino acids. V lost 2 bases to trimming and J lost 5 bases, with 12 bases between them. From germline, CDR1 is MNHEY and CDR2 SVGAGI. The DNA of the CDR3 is TGTGCCAGCAGTTACAAATCAGGGTATACTGAAGCTTTCTTT. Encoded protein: CASSYKSGYTEAFF.

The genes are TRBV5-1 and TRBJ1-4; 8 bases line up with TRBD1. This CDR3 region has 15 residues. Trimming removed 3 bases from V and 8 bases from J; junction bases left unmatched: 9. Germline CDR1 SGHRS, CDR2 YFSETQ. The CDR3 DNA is TGCGCCAGCAGCTCCCTGACAGGGGCCCGCGAAAAACTGTTTTTT. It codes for CASSSLTGAREKLFF.